This T cell receptor (beta chain) was identified in a study of blood T cells in healthy people across ages. The second PCR ran roughly 7 to 11 cycles with a sample-barcoded 5' primer and J-beta primers. A tag from a template-switch adaptor with 12 random nucleotides marked each cDNA molecule. TCRdb independently ran MiXCR on the 5' RACE reads; one entry per CDR3 protein. In the table there are about 680,000 distinct CDR3 sequences, approximately 50% of which are singletons. This CDR3 has 18 amino acids. Per the germline V gene, CDR1 is DFQATT and CDR2 is SNEGSKA (reference sequence). Whenever a sample was processed, at least 6.5 million PBMCs were isolated.

The TCR was taken from a woman aged 55-69 years in good health. Sequences were obtained from blood. The chain recombines TRBV20-1 with TRBJ2-5; 14 nucleotides match TRBD2. The J call may be in error: the DNA end matches TRBJ2-7 better. As DNA, the CDR3 is TGCAGTGCTAGAGCTAATTTCCCCGGGACTAGCGGGAGTTACGAGCAGTACTTC. It translates to CSARANFPGTSGSYEQYF.